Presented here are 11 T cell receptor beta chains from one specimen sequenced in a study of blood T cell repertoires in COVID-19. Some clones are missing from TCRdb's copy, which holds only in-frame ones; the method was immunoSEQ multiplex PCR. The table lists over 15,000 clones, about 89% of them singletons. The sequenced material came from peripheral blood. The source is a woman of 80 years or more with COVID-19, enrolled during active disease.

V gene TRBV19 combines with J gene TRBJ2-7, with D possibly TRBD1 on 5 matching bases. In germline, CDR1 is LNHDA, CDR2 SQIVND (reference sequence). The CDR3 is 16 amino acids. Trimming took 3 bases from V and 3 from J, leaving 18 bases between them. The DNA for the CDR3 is TGTGCCAGTAGTATCCGCCCCTGGGGCCTTGGCTACGAGCAGTACTTC. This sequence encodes CASSIRPWGLGYEQYF. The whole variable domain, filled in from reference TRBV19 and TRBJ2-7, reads DGGITQSPKYLFRKEGQNVTLSCEQNLNHDAMYWYRQDPGQGLRLIYYSQIVNDFQKGDIAEGYSVSREKKESFPLTVTSAQKNPTAFYLCASSIRPWGLGYEQYFGPGTRLTVT.

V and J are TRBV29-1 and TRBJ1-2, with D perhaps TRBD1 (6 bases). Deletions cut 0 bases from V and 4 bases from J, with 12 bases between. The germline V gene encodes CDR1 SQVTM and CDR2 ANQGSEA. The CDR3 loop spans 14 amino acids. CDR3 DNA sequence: TGCAGCGTTGAAGAGGACGAGGGGGTCTATGGCTACACCTTC. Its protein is CSVEEDEGVYGYTF.

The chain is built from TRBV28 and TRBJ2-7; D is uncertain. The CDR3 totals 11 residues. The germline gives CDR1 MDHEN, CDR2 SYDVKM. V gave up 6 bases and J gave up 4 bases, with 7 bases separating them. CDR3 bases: TGTGCCAGCAGCAGGAATTACGAGCAGTACTTC. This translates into CASSRNYEQYF. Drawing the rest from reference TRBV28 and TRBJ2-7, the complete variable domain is DVKVTQSSRYLVKRTGEKVFLECVQDMDHENMFWYRQDPGLGLRLIYFSYDVKMKEKGDIPEGYSVSREKKERFSLILESASTNQTSMYLCASSRNYEQYFGPGTRLTVT.

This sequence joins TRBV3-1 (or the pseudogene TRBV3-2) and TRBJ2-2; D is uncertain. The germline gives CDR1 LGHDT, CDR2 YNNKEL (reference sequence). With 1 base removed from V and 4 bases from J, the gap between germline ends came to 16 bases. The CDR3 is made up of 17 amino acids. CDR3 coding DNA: TGTGCCAGCAGCCAAGGCCCTCTAATAGCTGGCACCGGGGAGCTGTTTTTT. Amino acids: CASSQGPLIAGTGELFF.

The CDR3 sequence is CASSFRQSNQPQHF. Here the CDR3 DNA reads TGTGCCAGCAGTTTCCGACAGAGCAATCAGCCCCAGCATTTT. V is TRBV27 and J is TRBJ1-5; weak D call: TRBD1 (5 bases). This CDR3 is built from 14 residues. CDR1 and CDR2 (germline): MNHEY, SMNVEV (reference sequence). Trimming cost V 3 bases and J 1 base, with 7 bases left between them.

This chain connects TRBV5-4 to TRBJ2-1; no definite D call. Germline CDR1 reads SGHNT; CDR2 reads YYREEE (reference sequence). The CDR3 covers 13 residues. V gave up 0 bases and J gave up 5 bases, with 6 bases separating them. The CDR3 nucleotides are TGTGCCAGCAGCTTGGGCCTAAACAATGAGCAGTTCTTC. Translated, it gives CASSLGLNNEQFF.

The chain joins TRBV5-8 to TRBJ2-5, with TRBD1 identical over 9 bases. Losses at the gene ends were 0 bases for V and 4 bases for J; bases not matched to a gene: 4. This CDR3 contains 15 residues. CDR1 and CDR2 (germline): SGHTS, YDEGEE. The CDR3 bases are TGTGCCAGCAGCTTGGAGACAGGGGGAAGAGAGACCCAGTACTTC. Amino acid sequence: CASSLETGGRETQYF.

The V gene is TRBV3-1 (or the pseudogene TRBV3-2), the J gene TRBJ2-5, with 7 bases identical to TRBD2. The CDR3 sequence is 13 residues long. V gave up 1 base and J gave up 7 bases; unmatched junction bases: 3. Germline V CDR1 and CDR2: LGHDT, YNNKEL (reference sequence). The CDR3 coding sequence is TGTGCCAGCAGCCAAGGGGGGGGTGGGACCCAGTACTTC. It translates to CASSQGGGGTQYF.

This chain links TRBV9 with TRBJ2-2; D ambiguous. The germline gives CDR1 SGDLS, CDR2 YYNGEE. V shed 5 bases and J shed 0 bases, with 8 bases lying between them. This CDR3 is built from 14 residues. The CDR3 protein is CASSRNPNTGELFF. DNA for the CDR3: TGTGCCAGCAGTCGTAATCCGAACACCGGGGAGCTGTTTTTT.

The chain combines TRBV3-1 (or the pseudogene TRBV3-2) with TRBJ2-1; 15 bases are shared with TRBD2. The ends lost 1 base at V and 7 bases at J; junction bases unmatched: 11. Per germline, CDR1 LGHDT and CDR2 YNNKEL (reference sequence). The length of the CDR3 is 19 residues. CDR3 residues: CASSQVGLAGGLVENEQFF. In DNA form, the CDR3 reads TGTGCCAGCAGCCAAGTGGGACTAGCGGGAGGATTAGTAGAGAATGAGCAGTTCTTC.

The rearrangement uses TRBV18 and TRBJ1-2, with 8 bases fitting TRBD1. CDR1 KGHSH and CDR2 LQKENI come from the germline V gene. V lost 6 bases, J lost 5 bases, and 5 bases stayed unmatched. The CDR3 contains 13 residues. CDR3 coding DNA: TGTGCCAGCTCCGGACAGGGTGGATATGGCTACACCTTC. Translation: CASSGQGGYGYTF.